Here is one T cell receptor (beta chain) with its context. Its target is not known. Clones were sequenced by immunoSEQ multiplex PCR, and TCRdb holds only the in-frame ones, with some missing. This sample has about 55,000 clones, with 90% found just once. This entry is derived from a study of cytomegalovirus exposure and HLA in healthy donors. Deletions cut 3 bases from V and 9 bases from J, with 12 bases between. Germline loops: CDR1 GTSNPN, CDR2 SVGIG (reference sequence). This CDR3 region has 12 residues. Study-wide results and caveats: Most TCR sequences proved rare, with some public TCRs found in many donors. Investigators reported 150 to 200 TCR beta chains as tied to cytomegalovirus.

The chain joins TRBV30 to TRBJ2-1; possibly TRBD2 for D (6 bases). Sequencing was carried out using PBMCs. The receptor was isolated from a man between 18 and 35 years old in good health and CMV-seronegative. The CDR3 spells CAWSAGGSEQFF. The CDR3 DNA follows: TGTGCCTGGAGCGCCGGAGGGAGTGAGCAGTTCTTC.